This record covers a single T cell receptor (beta chain). These data come from a study of blood T cell repertoires in COVID-19. Living in 25 or so US areas, the participants were between roughly 18 and 90 years of age. The CDR3 is 15 residues long. Germline CDR1 and CDR2: SGHRS and YFSETQ. Trimming stripped 1 base from V and 0 bases from J, with 10 bases between. This table comes from immunoSEQ multiplex PCR, and its TCRdb copy is limited to in-frame clones, with some not included. The sample has some 270,000 clones; approximately 85% are singletons. This sequence originates from a woman aged 45-65 years who had been exposed to COVID-19. Sequencing input: PBMCs or T cells enriched from blood (not recorded which). The chain employs TRBV5-1 and TRBJ1-1, with D possibly TRBD1 on 5 matching bases. The CDR3 reads CASSLIQAMNTEAFF. CDR3 DNA: TGCGCCAGCAGCTTGATACAGGCTATGAACACTGAAGCTTTCTTT.